This TCR beta chain originates from a study of blood T cell repertoires in COVID-19. About the study: The United States, Italy and Spain provided the acute and convalescent COVID-19 samples. PBMCs, B-cell-depleted T cells, or T cells were the source of the cDNA or gDNA that made up the material.

Data came from immunoSEQ multiplex PCR; TCRdb stores just in-frame clones and leaves some out. The sample has about 79,000 clones, around 88% seen once. The CDR3 is 15 residues long. Germline V lookup: CDR1 ENHRY, CDR2 SYGVKD. V dropped 10 bases and J dropped 1 base, with 19 bases sitting between them. The gene calls are TRBV10-3 and TRBJ1-1; possibly TRBD1 for D (6 bases). The TCR was taken from a man aged 70-80 years with active or convalescent COVID-19. The sequenced sample was peripheral blood. The CDR3 DNA is TGTGCCACCCTCAGGCAGGGGCAAGGGAACACTGAAGCTTTCTTT. The encoded protein is CATLRQGQGNTEAFF.